This T cell receptor beta chain was captured in a study of identical twins. TCRdb itself ran the 5' RACE reads through MiXCR, one entry per CDR3 protein. This sample carries hundreds of thousands of distinct CDR3 sequences, approximately 21% of them seen once, and the ten largest clones take approximately 4.5%. The CDR3 spans 11 residues. V dropped 6 bases and J dropped 8 bases, with 11 bases sitting between them. Per the germline V gene, CDR1 is SEHNR and CDR2 is FQNEAQ (reference sequence). This same sample was also part of a study on T cells expressing NK-cell markers. That report notes: Over 5 donors carried dominant NKG2C+ clonotypes that made up about 1.0-8% of their CD8+ T cells.

Sequenced input: PBMCs. The TCR originated in a woman in her late teens or twenties in good health. The chain links TRBV7-9 to TRBJ2-7, with D possibly TRBD1 on 5 matching bases. In DNA, the CDR3 is TGTGCCAGCAGGCTCGACAGAAAGCAGTACTTC. Protein product: CASRLDRKQYF.